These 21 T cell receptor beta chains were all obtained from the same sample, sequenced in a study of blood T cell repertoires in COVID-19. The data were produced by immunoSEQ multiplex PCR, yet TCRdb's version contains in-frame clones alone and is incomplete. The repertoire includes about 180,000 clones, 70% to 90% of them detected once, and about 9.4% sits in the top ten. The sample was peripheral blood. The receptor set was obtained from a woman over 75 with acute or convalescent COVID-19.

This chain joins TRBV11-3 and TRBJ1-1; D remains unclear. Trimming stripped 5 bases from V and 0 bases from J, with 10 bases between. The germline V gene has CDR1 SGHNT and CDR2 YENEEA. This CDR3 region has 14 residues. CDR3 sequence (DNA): TGTGCCAGCAGCGCGAACAGCTTGAACACTGAAGCTTTCTTT. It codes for CASSANSLNTEAFF.

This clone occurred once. The CDR3 DNA follows: TGTGCCACCAGCAGAGAGGGCTCCTCAGGGGCCCAGTACTTC. This sequence encodes CATSREGSSGAQYF. This chain joins TRBV15 and TRBJ2-5; D is perhaps TRBD1 (6 bases). The CDR3 length is 14 residues. Trimming stripped 0 bases from V and 9 bases from J, with 14 bases between. Germline values: CDR1 LNHNV, CDR2 YYDKDF (reference sequence).

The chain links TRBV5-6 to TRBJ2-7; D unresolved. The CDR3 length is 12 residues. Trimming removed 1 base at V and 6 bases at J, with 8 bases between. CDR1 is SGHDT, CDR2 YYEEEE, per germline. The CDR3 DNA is TGTGCCAGCAGCTTGCCGTCCGGCGAGCAGTACTTC. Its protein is CASSLPSGEQYF. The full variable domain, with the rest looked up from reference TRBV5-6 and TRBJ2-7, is DAGVTQSPTHLIKTRGQQVTLRCSPKSGHDTVSWYQQALGQGPQFIFQYYEEEERQRGNFPDRFSGHQFPNYSSELNVNALLLGDSALYLCASSLPSGEQYFGPGTRLTVT.

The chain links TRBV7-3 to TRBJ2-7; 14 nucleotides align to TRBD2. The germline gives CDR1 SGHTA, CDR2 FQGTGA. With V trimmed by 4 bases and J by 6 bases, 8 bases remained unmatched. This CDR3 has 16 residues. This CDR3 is CASSSGTSGRSLEQYF. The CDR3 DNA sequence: TGTGCCAGCAGCTCTGGGACTAGCGGGAGATCGCTCGAGCAGTACTTC.

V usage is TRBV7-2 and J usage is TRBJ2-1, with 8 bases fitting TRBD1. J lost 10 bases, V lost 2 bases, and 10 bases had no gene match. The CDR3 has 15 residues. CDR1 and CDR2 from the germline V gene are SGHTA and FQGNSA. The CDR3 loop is CASSLPVGTGGEQFF. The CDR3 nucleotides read TGTGCCAGCAGCTTACCTGTTGGGACAGGAGGAGAGCAGTTCTTC.

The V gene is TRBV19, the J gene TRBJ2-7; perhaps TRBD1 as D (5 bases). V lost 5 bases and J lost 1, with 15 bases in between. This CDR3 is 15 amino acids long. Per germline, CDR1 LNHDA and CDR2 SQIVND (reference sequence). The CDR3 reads CASSSPGYGSYEQYF. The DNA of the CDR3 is TGTGCCAGTAGTTCCCCAGGGTACGGGTCCTACGAGCAGTACTTC.

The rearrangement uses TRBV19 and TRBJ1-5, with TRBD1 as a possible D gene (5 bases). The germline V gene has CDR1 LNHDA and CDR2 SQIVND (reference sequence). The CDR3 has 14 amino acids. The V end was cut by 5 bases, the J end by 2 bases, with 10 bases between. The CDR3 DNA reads TGTGCCAGTAGTGTCAGGGTGGGCAATCAGCCCCAGCATTTT. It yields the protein CASSVRVGNQPQHF.

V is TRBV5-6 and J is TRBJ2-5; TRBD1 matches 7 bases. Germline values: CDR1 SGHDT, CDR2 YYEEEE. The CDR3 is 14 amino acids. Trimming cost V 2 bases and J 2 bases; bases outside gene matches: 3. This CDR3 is CASSLQGSQETQYF. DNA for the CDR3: TGTGCCAGCAGCTTACAGGGGTCTCAAGAGACCCAGTACTTC.

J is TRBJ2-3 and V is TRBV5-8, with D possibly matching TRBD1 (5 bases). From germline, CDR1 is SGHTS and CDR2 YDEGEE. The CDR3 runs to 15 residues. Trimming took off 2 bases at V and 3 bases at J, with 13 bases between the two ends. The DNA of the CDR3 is TGTGCCAGCAGCTTAGGCGACAGCTTTACAGATACGCAGTATTTT. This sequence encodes CASSLGDSFTDTQYF. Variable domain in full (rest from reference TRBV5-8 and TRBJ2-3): EAGVTQSPTHLIKTRGQQATLRCSPISGHTSVYWYQQALGLGLQFLLWYDEGEERNRGNFPPRFSGRQFPNYSSELNVNALELEDSALYLCASSLGDSFTDTQYFGPGTRLTVL.

The CDR3 DNA is TGTGCCACCAGCCCAGGGGTCACAGATACGCAGTATTTT. Its translation: CATSPGVTDTQYF. The J gene is TRBJ2-3, the V gene TRBV24-1; D may be TRBD1 (6 bases). CDR3 size: 13 residues. The germline CDR1 and CDR2 sequences are KGHDR and SFDVKD. Between the trimmed V and J ends, which lost 7 bases and 2 bases, there was a span of 9 bases.

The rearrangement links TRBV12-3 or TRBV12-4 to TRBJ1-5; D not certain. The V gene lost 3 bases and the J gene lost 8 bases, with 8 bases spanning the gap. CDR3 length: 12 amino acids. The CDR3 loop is CASSFGLEPQHF. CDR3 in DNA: TGTGCCAGCAGTTTTGGGCTTGAGCCCCAGCATTTT.

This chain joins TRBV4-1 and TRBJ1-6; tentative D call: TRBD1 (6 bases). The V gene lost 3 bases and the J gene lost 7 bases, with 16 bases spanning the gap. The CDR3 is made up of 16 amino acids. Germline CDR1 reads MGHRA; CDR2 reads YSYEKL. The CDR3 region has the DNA TGCGCCAGCAGCCACCAGGGTGGGGGGGCAAATTCACCCCTCCACTTT. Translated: CASSHQGGGANSPLHF.

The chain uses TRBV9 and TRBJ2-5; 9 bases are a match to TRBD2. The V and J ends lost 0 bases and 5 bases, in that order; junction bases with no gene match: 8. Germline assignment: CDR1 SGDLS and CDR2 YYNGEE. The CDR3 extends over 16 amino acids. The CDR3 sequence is CASSVGTGLAGETQYF. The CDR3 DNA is TGTGCCAGCAGCGTAGGTACGGGACTAGCAGGGGAGACCCAGTACTTC.

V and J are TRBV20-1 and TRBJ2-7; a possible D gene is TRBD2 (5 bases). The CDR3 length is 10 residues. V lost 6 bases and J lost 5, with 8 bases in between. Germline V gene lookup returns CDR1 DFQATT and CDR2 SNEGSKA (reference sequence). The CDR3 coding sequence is TGCAGTGCAGGAGGAGACGAGCAGTACTTC. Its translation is CSAGGDEQYF.

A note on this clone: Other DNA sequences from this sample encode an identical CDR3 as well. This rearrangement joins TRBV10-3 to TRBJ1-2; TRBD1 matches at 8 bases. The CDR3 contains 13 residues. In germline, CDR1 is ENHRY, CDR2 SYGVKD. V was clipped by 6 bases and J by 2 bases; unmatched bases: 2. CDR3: CAISGDRNYGYTF. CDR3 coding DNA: TGTGCCATCAGCGGGGACAGGAACTATGGCTACACCTTC.

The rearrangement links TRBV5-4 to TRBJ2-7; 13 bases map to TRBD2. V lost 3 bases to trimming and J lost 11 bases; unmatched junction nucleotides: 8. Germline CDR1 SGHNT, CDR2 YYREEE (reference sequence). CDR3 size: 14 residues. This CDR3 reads CASSSGTSGTGEYF. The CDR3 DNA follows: TGTGCCAGCAGCTCAGGGACTAGCGGGACTGGAGAGTACTTC.

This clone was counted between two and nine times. CDR3 protein: CASSRLTSGTQYF. DNA for the CDR3: TGTGCCAGCAGTCGCCTAACTAGCGGGACGCAGTATTTT. The V gene is TRBV2, the J gene TRBJ2-3, with 9 bases aligning to TRBD2. The CDR3 runs 13 residues. V shed 5 bases and J 9 bases; nucleotides not matched to a gene: 6. The germline V gene encodes CDR1 SNHLY and CDR2 FYNNEI.

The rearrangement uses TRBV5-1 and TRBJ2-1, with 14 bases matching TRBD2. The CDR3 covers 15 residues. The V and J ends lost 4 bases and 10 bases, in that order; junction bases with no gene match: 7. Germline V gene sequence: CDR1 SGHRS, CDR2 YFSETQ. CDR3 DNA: TGCGCCAGCAGCCAGGCGGGACTAGCGGGGGCCGAGCAGTTCTTC. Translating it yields CASSQAGLAGAEQFF.

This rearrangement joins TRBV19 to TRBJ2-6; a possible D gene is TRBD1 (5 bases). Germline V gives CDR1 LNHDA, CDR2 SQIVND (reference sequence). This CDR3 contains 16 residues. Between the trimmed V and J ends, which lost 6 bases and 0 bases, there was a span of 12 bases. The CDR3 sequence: CASSWAGNSGANVLTF. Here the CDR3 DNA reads TGTGCCAGTAGCTGGGCAGGGAACTCTGGGGCCAACGTCCTGACTTTC.

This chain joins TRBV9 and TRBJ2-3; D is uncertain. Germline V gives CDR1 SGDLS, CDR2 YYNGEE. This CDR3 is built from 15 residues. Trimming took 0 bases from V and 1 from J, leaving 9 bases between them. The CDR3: CASSVGLVGTDTQYF. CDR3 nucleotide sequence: TGTGCCAGCAGCGTAGGCCTAGTCGGCACAGATACGCAGTATTTT. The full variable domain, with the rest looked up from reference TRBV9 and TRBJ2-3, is DSGVTQTPKHLITATGQRVTLRCSPRSGDLSVYWYQQSLDQGLQFLIQYYNGEERAKGNILERFSAQQFPDLHSELNLSSLELGDSALYFCASSVGLVGTDTQYFGPGTRLTVL.

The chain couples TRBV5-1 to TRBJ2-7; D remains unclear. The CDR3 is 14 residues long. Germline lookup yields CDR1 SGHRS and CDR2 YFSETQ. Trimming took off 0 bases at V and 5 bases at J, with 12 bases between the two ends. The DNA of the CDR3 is TGCGCCAGCAGCTTGGGGGCCCCTCCGAACGAGCAGTACTTC. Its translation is CASSLGAPPNEQYF.